The sequence of this T cell receptor (beta chain) was determined in a study of blood T cell repertoires in COVID-19. TCRdb keeps only in-frame clones here, not all; method: immunoSEQ multiplex PCR. This table holds almost 45,000 clones, about 70% found once. V gave up 0 bases and J gave up 2 bases, with 11 bases separating them. The CDR3 runs to 15 residues. Germline CDR1 reads SGHDT; CDR2 reads YYEEEE. The sample consisted of peripheral blood. The chain couples TRBV5-6 to TRBJ1-1; D remains unclear. The sequence was collected from a man at least 80 years old with acute or convalescent COVID-19. This CDR3 is CASSLVNRENTEAFF. In DNA form, the CDR3 reads TGTGCCAGCAGCTTGGTTAACCGGGAAAACACTGAAGCTTTCTTT.